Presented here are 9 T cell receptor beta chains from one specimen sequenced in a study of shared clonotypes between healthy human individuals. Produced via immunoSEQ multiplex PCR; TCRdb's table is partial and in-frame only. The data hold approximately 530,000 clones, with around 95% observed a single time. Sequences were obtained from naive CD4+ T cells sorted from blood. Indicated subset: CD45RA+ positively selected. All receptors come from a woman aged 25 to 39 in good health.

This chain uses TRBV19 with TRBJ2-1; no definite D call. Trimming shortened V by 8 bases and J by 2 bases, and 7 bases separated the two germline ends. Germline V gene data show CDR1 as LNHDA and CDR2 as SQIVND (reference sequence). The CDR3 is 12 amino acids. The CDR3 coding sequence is TGTGCCAGTGGCAACACCTACAATGAGCAGTTCTTC. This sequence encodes CASGNTYNEQFF.

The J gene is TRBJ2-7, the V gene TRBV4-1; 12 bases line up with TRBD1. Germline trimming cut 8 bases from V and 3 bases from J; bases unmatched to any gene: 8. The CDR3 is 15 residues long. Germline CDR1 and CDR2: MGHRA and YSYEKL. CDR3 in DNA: TGCGCCAGCTCGGAGGGACAGGGGGCTATCTACGAGCAGTACTTC. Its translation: CASSEGQGAIYEQYF.

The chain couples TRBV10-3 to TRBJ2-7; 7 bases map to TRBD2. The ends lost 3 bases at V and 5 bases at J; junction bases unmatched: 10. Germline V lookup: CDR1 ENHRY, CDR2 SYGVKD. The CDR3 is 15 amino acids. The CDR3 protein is CAISEGSGNVDEQYF. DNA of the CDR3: TGTGCCATCAGTGAAGGCAGCGGGAATGTCGACGAGCAGTACTTC.

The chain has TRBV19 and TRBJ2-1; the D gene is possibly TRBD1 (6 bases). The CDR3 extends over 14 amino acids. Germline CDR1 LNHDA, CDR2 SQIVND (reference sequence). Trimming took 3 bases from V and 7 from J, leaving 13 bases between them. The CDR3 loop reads CASSMRRGWNEQFF. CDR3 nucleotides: TGTGCCAGTAGTATGCGCAGGGGATGGAATGAGCAGTTCTTC.

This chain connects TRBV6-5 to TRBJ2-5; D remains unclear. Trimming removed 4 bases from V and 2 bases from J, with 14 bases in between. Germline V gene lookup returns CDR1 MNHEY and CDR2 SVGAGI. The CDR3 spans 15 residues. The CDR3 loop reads CASSLPGVGQETQYF. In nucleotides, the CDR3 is TGTGCCAGCAGTTTACCTGGGGTAGGGCAAGAGACCCAGTACTTC.

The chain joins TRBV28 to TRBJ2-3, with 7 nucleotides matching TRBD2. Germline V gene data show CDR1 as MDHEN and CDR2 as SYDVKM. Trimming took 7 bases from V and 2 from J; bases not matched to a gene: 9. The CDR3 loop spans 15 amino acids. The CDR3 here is CASIRPSGSTDTQYF. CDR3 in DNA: TGTGCCAGCATTAGACCTAGCGGTTCCACAGATACGCAGTATTTT.

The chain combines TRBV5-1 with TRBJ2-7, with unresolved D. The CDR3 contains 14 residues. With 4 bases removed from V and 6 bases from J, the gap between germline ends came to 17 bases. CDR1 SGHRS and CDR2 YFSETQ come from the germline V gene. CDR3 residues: CASSLTTEVGEQYF. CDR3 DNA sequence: TGCGCCAGCAGCCTCACGACGGAAGTTGGCGAGCAGTACTTC.

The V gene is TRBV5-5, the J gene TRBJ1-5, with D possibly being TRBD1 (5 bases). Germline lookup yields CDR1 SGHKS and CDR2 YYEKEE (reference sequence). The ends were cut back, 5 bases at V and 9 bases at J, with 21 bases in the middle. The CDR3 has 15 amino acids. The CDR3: CASSLDSSAAGPQHF. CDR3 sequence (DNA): TGTGCCAGCAGTTTAGACAGTAGTGCCGCGGGGCCCCAGCATTTT. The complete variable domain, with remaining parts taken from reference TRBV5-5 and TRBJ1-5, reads DAGVTQSPTHLIKTRGQQVTLRCSPISGHKSVSWYQQVLGQGPQFIFQYYEKEERGRGNFPDRFSARQFPNYSSELNVNALLLGDSALYLCASSLDSSAAGPQHFGDGTRLSIL.

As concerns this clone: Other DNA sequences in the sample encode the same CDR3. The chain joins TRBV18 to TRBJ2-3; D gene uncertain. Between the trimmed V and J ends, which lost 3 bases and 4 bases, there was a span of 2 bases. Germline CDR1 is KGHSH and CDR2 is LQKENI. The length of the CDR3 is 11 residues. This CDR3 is CASSPSDTQYF. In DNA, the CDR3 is TGTGCCAGCTCACCTTCAGATACGCAGTATTTT.